What follows is one T cell receptor beta chain and its context. Antigen specificity is unknown. These data originate in a study of T cells in tuberculosis. As for the study in general: In South Africa, adults with active tuberculosis were compared with IGRA-negative and latently infected IGRA-positive adolescents. Within 7 days of starting treatment, or before, PBMC were stored.

Study-wide findings and caveats: Samples were chosen by availability of cryopreserved specimens. Active tuberculosis patients had shorter CDR3-alpha; the beta difference was nonsignificant.

Generated by immunoSEQ multiplex PCR, the TCRdb table keeps only in-frame clones and is missing some. In the table there are around 33,000 clones, about 90% of which are singletons. Described time point: new active TB diagnosis, blood taken before or within 7 days of starting treatment. The ends were cut back, 0 bases at V and 5 bases at J, with 13 bases in the middle. The length of the CDR3 is 15 residues. Germline lookup yields CDR1 SGHAT and CDR2 FQNNGV. The specimen was PBMCs, collected at tuberculosis diagnosis. The chain employs TRBV11-2 and TRBJ1-1; no firm D call. This clonotype was sampled from an adult with tuberculosis. Some clones in this sample may be carry-over from other donors' samples. The CDR3, as DNA: TGTGCCAGCAGCTTAGAGTTCCGGGGTGGTACTGAAGCTTTCTTT. Protein sequence: CASSLEFRGGTEAFF.